Shown below are 20 T cell receptor beta chains from a single sample sequenced in a study of blood T cell repertoires in COVID-19. Assay: immunoSEQ multiplex PCR; the TCRdb copy retains only in-frame clones and omits some. The sample lists approximately 280,000 clones, over 75% occurring once. Sequenced sample: peripheral blood. These TCRs come from a man in his late teens or twenties with active or convalescent COVID-19.

This chain joins TRBV5-1 and TRBJ2-2, with a weak D call TRBD1 (6 bases). This CDR3 has 16 residues. Trimming cost V 4 bases and J 0 bases, with 13 bases left between them. The germline CDR1 and CDR2 sequences are SGHRS and YFSETQ. Here the CDR3 reads CASSPEWDTNTGELFF. DNA for the CDR3: TGCGCCAGCAGCCCTGAGTGGGACACGAACACCGGGGAGCTGTTTTTT. The full variable domain, rest sourced from reference TRBV5-1 and TRBJ2-2, is KAGVTQTPRYLIKTRGQQVTLSCSPISGHRSVSWYQQTPGQGLQFLFEYFSETQRNKGNFPGRFSGRQFSNSRSEMNVSTLELGDSALYLCASSPEWDTNTGELFFGEGSRLTVL.

The genes are TRBV6-5 and TRBJ2-4, with D tentatively TRBD2 (5 bases). CDR1 and CDR2 (germline): MNHEY, SVGAGI. This CDR3 comprises 14 residues. Deletions cut 0 bases from V and 8 bases from J, with 11 bases between. As DNA, the CDR3 is TGTGCCAGCAGTTACTCCGCAGCCGGGGACATTCAGTACTTC. Its protein product is CASSYSAAGDIQYF.

This clone occurred a few times. This chain links TRBV11-2 with TRBJ2-5; the D gene is possibly TRBD1 (6 bases). The CDR3 extends over 19 amino acids. Germline loops: CDR1 SGHAT, CDR2 FQNNGV. V lost 4 bases and J lost 5, with 29 bases in between. CDR3: CASSSSTSPGTLIGETQYF. CDR3 DNA: TGTGCCAGCAGCTCTTCCACTTCCCCCGGGACATTGATCGGGGAGACCCAGTACTTC.

The chain carries TRBV5-8 and TRBJ1-1; a possible D gene is TRBD1 (6 bases). Germline lookup yields CDR1 SGHTS and CDR2 YDEGEE. This CDR3 region has 13 residues. Trimming pared 5 bases from V and 6 bases from J, leaving 14 bases between. CDR3 loop: CASSSRGWAEAFF. CDR3 nucleotides: TGTGCCAGCAGTTCGAGGGGGTGGGCTGAAGCTTTCTTT.

The chain couples TRBV9 to TRBJ1-2, with D possibly TRBD1 on 5 matching bases. V gave up 4 bases and J gave up 8 bases, with 21 bases separating them. CDR1 and CDR2 (germline): SGDLS, YYNGEE. CDR3 length equals 15 residues. As DNA, the CDR3 is TGTGCCAGCAGCCCTCCTTCAGGGAGGATGGGGGGCTACACCTTC. It yields the protein CASSPPSGRMGGYTF.

This chain joins TRBV27 and TRBJ2-7, with D uncertain. CDR1 MNHEY and CDR2 SMNVEV come from the germline V gene (reference sequence). V dropped 0 bases and J dropped 2 bases, with 8 bases sitting between them. The CDR3 runs to 14 residues. The CDR3 coding sequence is TGTGCCAGCAGTTTATCGATTAGAACCTACGAGCAGTACTTC. It yields the protein CASSLSIRTYEQYF.

The chain recombines TRBV10-1 with TRBJ2-5, with 7 bases matching TRBD2. The CDR3 spans 12 residues. J gave up 7 bases and V 3 bases, and 2 bases lay outside the gene matches. Germline CDR1 reads WNHNN; CDR2 reads SYGVQD (reference sequence). CDR3 protein: CASSDGGRTQYF. The CDR3 DNA is TGCGCCAGCAGTGACGGCGGGAGGACCCAGTACTTC.

This chain joins TRBV7-9 and TRBJ1-6; 10 nucleotides agree with TRBD1. The germline V gene encodes CDR1 SEHNR and CDR2 FQNEAQ (reference sequence). This CDR3 is 14 amino acids long. V was clipped by 5 bases and J by 8 bases; unmatched bases: 3. CDR3: CASSPTGGDSPLHF. CDR3 nucleotides: TGTGCCAGCAGCCCGACAGGGGGCGATTCACCCCTCCACTTT.

This clone was seen a handful of times. This sequence joins TRBV6-1 and TRBJ2-1, with no clear D. Per the germline V gene, CDR1 is MNHNS and CDR2 is SASEGT. The CDR3 is made up of 12 amino acids. V was clipped by 1 base and J by 8 bases, with 6 bases between them. The CDR3 coding sequence is TGTGCCAGCAGTGAAGTGGCAGATGAGCAGTTCTTC. It yields the protein CASSEVADEQFF.

The J gene is TRBJ1-5, the V gene TRBV10-3; 7 bases agree with TRBD1. CDR1 is ENHRY and CDR2 is SYGVKD in the germline V gene. CDR3 size: 15 residues. V shed 3 bases, J shed 2 bases, and the junction held 4 bases outside the gene matches. The CDR3 loop is CAISESGQGNQPQHF. The CDR3 DNA reads TGTGCCATCAGTGAATCAGGACAGGGCAATCAGCCCCAGCATTTT.

This clone was counted between two and nine times. The chain combines TRBV7-9 with TRBJ1-5; 7 nucleotides align to TRBD1. The germline V gene encodes CDR1 SEHNR and CDR2 FQNEAQ (reference sequence). Trimming cost V 5 bases and J 0 bases; bases outside gene matches: 1. The CDR3 has 14 residues. As DNA, the CDR3 is TGTGCCAGCAGCGGGACAGATAGCAATCAGCCCCAGCATTTT. Amino acids: CASSGTDSNQPQHF.

The chain recombines TRBV5-4 with TRBJ2-7; 9 positions agree with TRBD1. The V and J ends lost 3 bases and 7 bases, in that order; junction bases with no gene match: 11. This CDR3 has 15 residues. The germline V gene has CDR1 SGHNT and CDR2 YYREEE (reference sequence). For the CDR3, the DNA is TGTGCCAGCAGCTCACCGGGACAGGGTATTCTAGAGCAGTACTTC. Residues: CASSSPGQGILEQYF.

The chain employs TRBV5-8 and TRBJ1-2; D gene ambiguous. This CDR3 spans 14 amino acids. CDR1 and CDR2 (germline): SGHTS, YDEGEE. The germline V and J ends were trimmed by 4 bases and 4 bases, with 14 bases remaining between them. The CDR3 protein is CASSLQQIPYGYTF. The CDR3 DNA is TGTGCCAGCAGCCTCCAACAGATACCCTATGGCTACACCTTC.

The chain has TRBV6-2 or TRBV6-3 and TRBJ1-6, with D unresolved. V lost 0 bases and J lost 0, with 9 bases in between. The germline gives CDR1 MNHEY, CDR2 SVGEGT. CDR3 length: 17 residues. In DNA, the CDR3 is TGTGCCAGCAGTTACTCCGGGAGGAGCTCCTATAATTCACCCCTCCACTTT. Translating gives CASSYSGRSSYNSPLHF.

This clone was observed once. J is TRBJ1-5 and V is TRBV10-2, with D unresolved. The CDR3 totals 14 residues. In germline, CDR1 is WSHSY, CDR2 SAAADI. The germline V and J ends were trimmed by 6 bases and 1 base, with 10 bases remaining between them. The CDR3 sequence: CASSAQSSNQPQHF. The DNA for the CDR3 is TGCGCCAGCAGCGCACAGAGCAGCAATCAGCCCCAGCATTTT.

This chain connects TRBV4-3 to TRBJ2-3; D uncertain. CDR1 and CDR2 (germline): LGHNA, YSLEER. The CDR3 runs to 16 residues. V gave up 4 bases and J gave up 4 bases, with 18 bases separating them. In DNA, the CDR3 is TGCGCCAGCAGCCCGGGTGTTGAGGTCGGCGCAGATACGCAGTATTTT. This translates into CASSPGVEVGADTQYF.

J is TRBJ2-6 and V is TRBV10-3; the D gene is possibly TRBD2 (7 bases). The CDR3 has 17 residues. V gave up 3 bases and J gave up 0 bases, with 12 bases separating them. Germline CDR1 ENHRY, CDR2 SYGVKD. The CDR3 DNA follows: TGTGCCATCAGTGAAGGGGGGGGACTCTCTGGGGCCAACGTCCTGACTTTC. Encoded protein: CAISEGGGLSGANVLTF.

The CDR3 DNA sequence: TGTGCCAGTAGTGGACTAGCGGGGGGACCTAAGCAAGAGACCCAGTACTTC. Its protein is CASSGLAGGPKQETQYF. V gene TRBV19 combines with J gene TRBJ2-5; the match to TRBD2 covers 14 bases. Germline trimming cut 5 bases from V and 2 bases from J; bases unmatched to any gene: 7. This CDR3 contains 17 residues. Germline V gene data show CDR1 as LNHDA and CDR2 as SQIVND (reference sequence).

This rearrangement joins TRBV5-1 to TRBJ2-1; TRBD2 agrees at 12 bases. This CDR3 contains 18 residues. J lost 5 bases, V lost 4 bases, and 13 bases had no gene match. Looked up from germline, CDR1 is SGHRS and CDR2 is YFSETQ. The CDR3 sequence is CASSPRRRLAGDDNEQFF. In DNA form, the CDR3 reads TGCGCCAGCAGCCCCCGAAGGAGACTAGCGGGGGATGACAATGAGCAGTTCTTC. Filled out from reference TRBV5-1 and TRBJ2-1, the complete variable domain reads KAGVTQTPRYLIKTRGQQVTLSCSPISGHRSVSWYQQTPGQGLQFLFEYFSETQRNKGNFPGRFSGRQFSNSRSEMNVSTLELGDSALYLCASSPRRRLAGDDNEQFFGPGTRLTVL.

The V and J genes are TRBV25-1 and TRBJ1-4, with a tentative D call TRBD1 (6 bases). V was shortened by 2 bases and J by 8 bases, with 15 bases between the two germline ends. Germline V lookup: CDR1 MGHDK, CDR2 SYGVNS. The CDR3 runs to 15 residues. CDR3: CASSENEGVGEKLFF. The CDR3 region has the DNA TGTGCCAGCAGTGAAAATGAGGGGGTAGGGGAAAAACTGTTTTTT.